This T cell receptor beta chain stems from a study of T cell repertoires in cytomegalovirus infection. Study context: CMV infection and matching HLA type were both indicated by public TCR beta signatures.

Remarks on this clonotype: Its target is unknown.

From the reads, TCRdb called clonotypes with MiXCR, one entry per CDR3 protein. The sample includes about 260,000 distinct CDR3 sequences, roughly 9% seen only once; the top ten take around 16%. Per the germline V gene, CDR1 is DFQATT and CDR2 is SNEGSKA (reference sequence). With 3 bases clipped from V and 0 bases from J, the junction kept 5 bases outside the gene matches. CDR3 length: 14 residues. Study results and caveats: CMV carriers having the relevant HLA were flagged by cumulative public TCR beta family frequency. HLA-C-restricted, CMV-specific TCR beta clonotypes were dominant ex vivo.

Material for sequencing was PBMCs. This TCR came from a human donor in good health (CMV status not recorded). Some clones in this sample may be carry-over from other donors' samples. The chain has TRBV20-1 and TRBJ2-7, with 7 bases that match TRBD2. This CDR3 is CSASRPGGSYEQYF. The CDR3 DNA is TGCAGTGCTAGTCGGCCGGGAGGCTCCTACGAGCAGTACTTC.